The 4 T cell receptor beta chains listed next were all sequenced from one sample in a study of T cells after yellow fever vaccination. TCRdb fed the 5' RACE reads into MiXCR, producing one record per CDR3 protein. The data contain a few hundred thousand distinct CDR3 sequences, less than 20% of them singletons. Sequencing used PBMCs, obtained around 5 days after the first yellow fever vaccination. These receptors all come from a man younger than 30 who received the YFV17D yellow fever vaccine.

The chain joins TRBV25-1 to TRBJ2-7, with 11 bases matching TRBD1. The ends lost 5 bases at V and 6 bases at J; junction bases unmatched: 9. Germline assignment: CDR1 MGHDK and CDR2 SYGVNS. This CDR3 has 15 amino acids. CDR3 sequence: CASSLPGQGVGEQYF. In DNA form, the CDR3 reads TGTGCCAGCAGTCTACCGGGACAGGGGGTGGGCGAGCAGTACTTC.

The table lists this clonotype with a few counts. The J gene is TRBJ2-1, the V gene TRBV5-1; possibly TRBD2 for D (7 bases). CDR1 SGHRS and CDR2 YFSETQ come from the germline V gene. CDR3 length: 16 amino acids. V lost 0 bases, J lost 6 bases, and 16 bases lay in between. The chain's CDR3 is CASSLGGGGLFNEQFF. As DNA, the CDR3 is TGCGCCAGCAGCTTGGGTGGCGGGGGCCTTTTCAATGAGCAGTTCTTC.

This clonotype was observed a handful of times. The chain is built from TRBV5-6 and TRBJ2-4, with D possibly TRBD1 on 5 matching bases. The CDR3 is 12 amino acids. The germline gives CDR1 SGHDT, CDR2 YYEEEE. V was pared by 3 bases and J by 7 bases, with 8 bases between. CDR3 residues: CASSSTVNIQYF. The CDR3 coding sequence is TGTGCCAGCAGCTCGACAGTGAACATTCAGTACTTC. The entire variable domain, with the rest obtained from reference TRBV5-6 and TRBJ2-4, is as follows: DAGVTQSPTHLIKTRGQQVTLRCSPKSGHDTVSWYQQALGQGPQFIFQYYEEEERQRGNFPDRFSGHQFPNYSSELNVNALLLGDSALYLCASSSTVNIQYFGAGTRLSVL.

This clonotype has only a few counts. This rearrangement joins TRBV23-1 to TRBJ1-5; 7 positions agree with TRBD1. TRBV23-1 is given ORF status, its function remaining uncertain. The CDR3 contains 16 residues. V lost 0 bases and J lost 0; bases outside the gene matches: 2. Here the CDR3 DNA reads TGCGCCAGCAGTCAATCAGGGACAGATAGCAATCAGCCCCAGCATTTT. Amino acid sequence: CASSQSGTDSNQPQHF.